This TCR beta chain was recorded in a study of shared T cell receptors in the human thymus. Assay: immunoSEQ multiplex PCR; the TCRdb copy retains only in-frame clones and omits some. The data contain under 700,000 clones, 70% to 80% of them singletons. The V gene lost 2 bases and the J gene lost 5 bases, with 12 bases spanning the gap. CDR3 size: 14 residues. Per germline, CDR1 MNHEY and CDR2 SMNVEV (reference sequence). The same data also contributed to another study, on human thymus T cells.

The TCR originated in a boy younger than two with a congenital heart defect. This chain uses TRBV27 with TRBJ2-5; the D gene is possibly TRBD1 (5 bases). The sequencing sample was made of thymocytes. The CDR3 loop is CASSLDRSNETQYF. Written as DNA, the CDR3 is TGTGCCAGCAGTTTAGACAGATCCAACGAGACCCAGTACTTC.